This T cell receptor beta chain is from a study of beta chain features in type 1 diabetes. The study's findings and limits: Moderate yet significant TCRB CDR3 shortening was seen in Type 1 diabetes patients in all four CD4+ subsets.

The whole isolated RNA underwent reverse transcription, so sequencing captured expressed TCRB transcripts. Repertoires were generated with immunoSEQ multiplex PCR, while TCRdb's copy carries only in-frame clones and drops some. The sample has around 250,000 clones; around 22% are singletons. As for this clone: Its target is unknown.

Trimming shortened V by 4 bases and J by 5 bases, and 15 bases separated the two germline ends. This CDR3 region has 15 residues. CDR1 is MGHRA and CDR2 is YSYEKL in the germline V gene. The sequence was obtained from a woman aged 25 to 39 with type 1 diabetes. J is TRBJ2-1 and V is TRBV4-1, with D maybe TRBD2 (6 bases). The sequencing input was naive CD4+ T cells from blood. For the CDR3, the DNA is TGCGCCAGCAGCCGAACCGGGACTGCTGACAATGAGCAGTTCTTC. This sequence encodes CASSRTGTADNEQFF.